These 11 T cell receptor beta chains share one sample of origin, sequenced in a study of T cells in Graves' hyperthyroidism and ophthalmopathy. TCR beta CDR3 regions were amplified from RNA transcripts. Primed by the HTBI set, a first-round RT-PCR was run on the TCR CDR3. TCRdb processed the multiplex PCR reads anew with MiXCR; each CDR3 protein has one entry. The sample has about 320,000 distinct CDR3 sequences, approximately 17% seen once. What was sequenced was blood. These receptors all come from a man aged 30-40 years with Graves' hyperthyroidism.

This clonotype was detected many times. The rearrangement uses TRBV7-9 and TRBJ2-1; 8 bases map to TRBD2. The CDR3 covers 16 residues. In germline, CDR1 is SEHNR, CDR2 FQNEAQ (reference sequence). Losses at the gene ends were 5 bases for V and 1 base for J; bases not matched to a gene: 7. The CDR3 reads CASSARGGFSYNEQFF. The CDR3, as DNA: TGTGCCAGCAGCGCTCGGGGGGGGTTTTCCTACAATGAGCAGTTCTTC.

This clonotype was counted many times. The chain recombines TRBV3-1 with TRBJ1-5, with TRBD1 identical over 9 bases. CDR1 is LGHDT, CDR2 YNNKEL, per germline (reference sequence). The CDR3 loop spans 15 amino acids. The trim removed 0 bases at V and 6 bases at J, leaving 3 bases unmatched. CDR3 bases: TGTGCCAGCAGCCAAGATCGGACAGGGGTTCAGCCCCAGCATTTT. Its translation is CASSQDRTGVQPQHF.

Remarks on this clonotype: Its ends do not fully match the called genes, so a read error is possible. This chain joins TRBV3-1 and TRBJ2-7, with unresolved D. This CDR3 contains 12 residues. Germline-derived CDR1 and CDR2 are LGHDT and YNNKEL (reference sequence). As DNA, the CDR3 is TGTGCCAGCAGCTCCTCTTCCTACGAGCCGTACTTC. As protein: CASSSSSYEPYF.

In its sample, this clonotype was seen a few times. The V gene is TRBV4-1, the J gene TRBJ1-1; no definite D call. Trimming shortened V by 0 bases and J by 1 base, and 15 bases separated the two germline ends. The CDR3 spans 17 residues. From germline, CDR1 is MGHRA and CDR2 YSYEKL. The CDR3 reads CASSQDWFEERNTEAFF. The CDR3 nucleotides read TGCGCCAGCAGCCAAGATTGGTTCGAGGAAAGGAACACTGAAGCTTTCTTT.

This clonotype occurred many times. The gene calls are TRBV2 and TRBJ1-6; D might be TRBD1 (6 bases). Germline CDR1 is SNHLY and CDR2 is FYNNEI. CDR3 length: 13 amino acids. The germline V and J ends were trimmed by 7 bases and 7 bases, with 11 bases remaining between them. In nucleotides, the CDR3 is TGTGCCAGCATTGGACAGATGAATTCACCCCTCCACTTT. Translating gives CASIGQMNSPLHF.

The chain employs TRBV15 and TRBJ1-2; D call uncertain. Germline CDR1 LNHNV, CDR2 YYDKDF (reference sequence). CDR3 length: 12 amino acids. Trimming took 1 base from V and 0 from J, leaving 0 bases between them. CDR3 coding DNA: TGTGCCACCAGCAGAGCTAACTATGGCTACACCTTC. This translates into CATSRANYGYTF.

This clonotype was recorded at least ten times. The chain is built from TRBV30 and TRBJ1-1; D is perhaps TRBD1 (6 bases). The CDR3 contains 10 residues. From germline, CDR1 is GTSNPN and CDR2 SVGIG (reference sequence). CDR3 protein: CAYDRTEAFF. DNA of the CDR3: TGTGCTTACGACAGGACGGAGGCTTTCTTT.

The gene calls are TRBV5-5 and TRBJ2-1; no firm D call. V dropped 3 bases and J dropped 11 bases, with 12 bases sitting between them. The CDR3 length is 12 residues. The V gene's germline CDR1 is SGHKS and CDR2 YYEKEE (reference sequence). The CDR3 DNA follows: TGTGCCAGCAGCTCCCTGCTGAGACAGCAGTTCTTC. Its translation is CASSSLLRQQFF.

This clonotype was seen at least ten times. The chain uses TRBV3-1 and TRBJ2-7; D may be TRBD1 or TRBD2 (5 bases each). Germline V gene sequence: CDR1 LGHDT, CDR2 YNNKEL (reference sequence). The CDR3 sequence is 13 residues long. V lost 3 bases and J lost 10, with 16 bases in between. CDR3: CASSQGTYGEQYF. The CDR3 bases are TGTGCCAGCAGCCAGGGGACCTACGGGGAACAGTACTTC.

This clonotype was seen more than once but under ten times. The chain combines TRBV27 with TRBJ2-3; either TRBD1 or TRBD2 may fit D (5 bases each). Trimming took 5 bases from V and 5 from J, leaving 26 bases between them. The CDR3 is 18 amino acids. Germline V gene sequence: CDR1 MNHEY, CDR2 SMNVEV (reference sequence). The CDR3 here is CASSRTSISGLRGDTQYF. The DNA of the CDR3 is TGTGCCAGCAGTCGGACCTCAATAAGCGGCCTTAGGGGAGATACGCAGTATTTT.

This clonotype was picked up many times. V is TRBV6-1 and J is TRBJ2-2; D remains ambiguous. The germline V gene encodes CDR1 MNHNS and CDR2 SASEGT. This CDR3 contains 11 residues. Trimming took 8 bases from V and 1 from J, leaving 2 bases between them. The CDR3 nucleotides are TGTGCCAGCGAGAACACCGGGGAGCTGTTTTTT. Amino acid sequence: CASENTGELFF.